The following is a T cell receptor beta chain sequence with its context. This specimen belongs to a study of blood T cell repertoires in COVID-19. Study overall: Acute and convalescent COVID-19 samples came from the United States, Italy and Spain. In each case, the material was cDNA or gDNA derived from T cells, B-cell-depleted T cells, or PBMCs.

Authors' analysis steps: Estimates of nucleated cell counts were drawn from the amplification of reference gene primers. Clones were read by immunoSEQ multiplex PCR, and TCRdb kept only the in-frame ones, dropping some. V and J calls plus clone size are reproduced from that table; the DNA served to infer D and trimming. The sample holds approximately 80,000 clones, 65% to 90% seen once. Losses at the gene ends were 4 bases for V and 6 bases for J; bases not matched to a gene: 11. The CDR3 is 17 amino acids. Germline V gene data show CDR1 as SGHRS and CDR2 as YFSETQ. This chain uses TRBV5-1 with TRBJ2-7, with 15 bases aligning to TRBD2. The sample consisted of peripheral blood. This TCR was sampled from a man older than 75 with acute or convalescent COVID-19. CDR3 sequence reads: CASSLGSGTSGRSEQYF. The CDR3 region has the DNA TGCGCCAGCAGCCTGGGAAGTGGGACTAGCGGGAGGAGCGAGCAGTACTTC.